Presented here are 18 T cell receptor beta chains from one specimen sequenced in a study of blood T cell repertoires in COVID-19 (dated by TCRdb to the early 2020s). Receptor amplification or capture employed the immunoSEQ multiplex PCR assay. TCRdb's version of the immuneACCESS table is confined to in-frame rearrangements and falls short of the full clone set. An unresolved V gene accounts for under half of the shortfall where checked; the remainder is of unknown origin. Within this sample are some 240,000 clones, with 80% of them counted one time only. The top ten clones comprise roughly 12% of the sample. Material: peripheral blood. The receptors here all came from a human donor in a cohort sampled during active COVID-19.

The chain uses TRBV7-6 and TRBJ2-7; D perhaps matches TRBD1 (5 bases). Looked up from germline, CDR1 is SGHVS and CDR2 is FNYEAQ. CDR3 size: 15 residues. V was trimmed by 5 bases and J by 2 bases, leaving 16 bases between them. CDR3 loop: CASSPWEGAAYEQYF. CDR3 coding DNA: TGTGCCAGCAGCCCCTGGGAAGGGGCCGCCTACGAGCAGTACTTC.

This chain connects TRBV5-1 to TRBJ1-1, with D perhaps TRBD1 (6 bases). Germline loops: CDR1 SGHRS, CDR2 YFSETQ. This CDR3 region has 14 residues. Trimming removed 2 bases at V and 2 bases at J, with 10 bases between. This chain's CDR3 is CASSFLQGNTEAFF. The CDR3 DNA follows: TGCGCCAGCAGCTTTCTACAGGGTAACACTGAAGCTTTCTTT.

This clone occurred once. This chain links TRBV1 with TRBJ2-3; no check of the table's D call, TRBD2, against the DNA was made. TRBV1 is given as a pseudogene. The CDR3 runs 17 residues. CDR3 in amino acids: CTSSHLGRENLTDTQYF. CDR3 DNA: TGCACCAGCAGCCATCTGGGGCGGGAGAACCTCACAGATACGCAGTATTTT.

This clone was seen more than once but under ten times. The chain uses TRBV19 and TRBJ2-7, with 7 bases matching TRBD2. CDR1 and CDR2 (germline): LNHDA, SQIVND (reference sequence). Trimming cost V 7 bases and J 1 base; bases outside gene matches: 4. The CDR3 has 13 amino acids. The DNA of the CDR3 is TGTGCCAGTACTAGCGGCACTTCCTACGAGCAGTACTTC. This translates into CASTSGTSYEQYF.

This clone was counted a single time. The genes are TRBV9 and TRBJ2-1; TRBD1 agrees at 8 bases. Germline V gene sequence: CDR1 SGDLS, CDR2 YYNGEE. With V trimmed by 2 bases and J by 6 bases, 13 bases remained unmatched. This CDR3 region has 17 residues. This chain's CDR3 is CASSVNPAGGTRNEQFF. The CDR3, as DNA: TGTGCCAGCAGCGTCAATCCCGCAGGGGGCACGCGCAATGAGCAGTTCTTC.

The rearrangement joins TRBV13 to TRBJ2-2; D might be TRBD1 (6 bases). Trimming took 1 base from V and 2 from J, leaving 11 bases between them. Looked up from germline, CDR1 is PRHDT and CDR2 is FYEKMQ (reference sequence). The CDR3 length is 16 residues. DNA for the CDR3: TGTGCCAGCAGCTTAGAACAGGGTGTAAACACCGGGGAGCTGTTTTTT. It codes for CASSLEQGVNTGELFF.

V gene TRBV3-1 (or the pseudogene TRBV3-2) combines with J gene TRBJ1-1, with 10 positions matching TRBD1. This CDR3 is 14 amino acids long. Looked up from germline, CDR1 is LGHDT and CDR2 is YNNKEL (reference sequence). V gave up 5 bases and J gave up 12 bases; unmatched junction bases: 12. The chain's CDR3 is CASSSRGQGTVPFF. CDR3 coding DNA: TGTGCCAGCAGCTCGCGGGGACAGGGGACCGTACCTTTCTTT.

Many counts were recorded for this clone. The chain couples TRBV19 to TRBJ2-7; 8 bases align to TRBD1. The V segment lost 6 bases and the J segment 2 bases; nucleotides outside the gene matches: 9. This CDR3 is built from 15 residues. Germline V CDR1 and CDR2: LNHDA, SQIVND (reference sequence). CDR3 in DNA: TGTGCCAGTAGAACCTCGGGACAGGCAACCTACGAGCAGTACTTC. It is translated as CASRTSGQATYEQYF. The variable domain in full, completed from reference TRBV19 and TRBJ2-7, reads DGGITQSPKYLFRKEGQNVTLSCEQNLNHDAMYWYRQDPGQGLRLIYYSQIVNDFQKGDIAEGYSVSREKKESFPLTVTSAQKNPTAFYLCASRTSGQATYEQYFGPGTRLTVT.

The J gene is TRBJ1-4, the V gene TRBV7-2, with unresolved D. In germline, CDR1 is SGHTA, CDR2 FQGNSA. V was cut by 1 base and J by 8 bases, with 11 bases left in between. This CDR3 is 14 amino acids long. The CDR3 DNA reads TGTGCCAGCAGCTTAGGGGTTTACGGGGAAAAACTGTTTTTT. It encodes CASSLGVYGEKLFF. Using reference TRBV7-2 and TRBJ1-4 for the parts outside the CDR3, the full variable domain is GAGVSQSPSNKVTEKGKDVELRCDPISGHTALYWYRQSLGQGLEFLIYFQGNSAPDKSGLPSDRFSAERTGGSVSTLTIQRTQQEDSAVYLCASSLGVYGEKLFFGSGTQLSVL.

The CDR3 reads CASSLGGGEPQHF. DNA for the CDR3: TGTGCCAGCAGCTTAGGAGGGGGCGAGCCCCAGCATTTT. This chain uses TRBV5-6 with TRBJ1-5; 7 nucleotides line up with TRBD1. Trimming took 2 bases from V and 8 from J; bases not matched to a gene: 4. From germline, CDR1 is SGHDT and CDR2 YYEEEE. CDR3 size: 13 residues.

CDR3 sequence (DNA): TGTGCCAGCAGTTACGTGGGAGGGCCGAAAAACATTCAGTACTTC. It specifies CASSYVGGPKNIQYF. V is TRBV27 and J is TRBJ2-4, with 7 bases matching TRBD2. This CDR3 has 15 residues. The germline CDR1 and CDR2 sequences are MNHEY and SMNVEV (reference sequence). V was clipped by 4 bases and J by 4 bases; unmatched bases: 7.

This rearrangement joins TRBV20-1 to TRBJ2-1; 11 nucleotides agree with TRBD2. Germline trimming cut 3 bases from V and 10 bases from J; bases unmatched to any gene: 11. This CDR3 comprises 15 residues. CDR1 DFQATT and CDR2 SNEGSKA come from the germline V gene (reference sequence). This CDR3 reads CSASGGLAEEGEQFF. The DNA for the CDR3 is TGCAGTGCTAGTGGGGGACTAGCGGAAGAGGGGGAGCAGTTCTTC.

V is TRBV2 and J is TRBJ2-3; 8 positions match TRBD2. Germline lookup yields CDR1 SNHLY and CDR2 FYNNEI. This CDR3 is 17 amino acids long. V dropped 1 base and J dropped 6; count of bases not matched to a gene: 12. The CDR3 loop reads CASSEGRRGGVLDTQYF. DNA for the CDR3: TGTGCCAGCAGTGAAGGGCGTCGGGGGGGCGTGTTGGATACGCAGTATTTT.

The V call is TRBV5-1, the J call TRBJ1-5; TRBD1 matches 11 bases. The CDR3 runs to 16 residues. From germline, CDR1 is SGHRS and CDR2 YFSETQ. The V and J ends lost 0 bases and 5 bases, in that order; junction bases with no gene match: 4. The CDR3 region has the DNA TGCGCCAGCAGCTTGGAGGGACAGGGGGACCATCAGCCCCAGCATTTT. This codes for CASSLEGQGDHQPQHF.

The V and J genes are TRBV7-2 and TRBJ2-1; D not resolved. The germline V gene has CDR1 SGHTA and CDR2 FQGNSA. The CDR3 totals 13 residues. The ends were cut back, 5 bases at V and 8 bases at J, with 13 bases in the middle. This CDR3 reads CASSIPARYEQFF. CDR3 DNA: TGTGCCAGCAGCATCCCCGCTAGGTATGAGCAGTTCTTC.

This sequence joins TRBV28 and TRBJ1-1; possibly TRBD1 for D (5 bases). Germline assignment: CDR1 MDHEN and CDR2 SYDVKM. This CDR3 spans 14 amino acids. CDR3 sequence: CAGQGGGRNTEAFF. Here the CDR3 DNA reads TGTGCGGGTCAGGGAGGTGGAAGGAACACTGAAGCTTTCTTT.

This chain links TRBV6-1 with TRBJ2-7; D might be TRBD1 (6 bases). Germline lookup yields CDR1 MNHNS and CDR2 SASEGT. The germline V and J ends were trimmed by 3 bases and 0 bases, with 18 bases remaining between them. The CDR3 consists of 17 residues. The CDR3 region is CASSEIQGGSFSYEQYF. As DNA, the CDR3 is TGTGCCAGCAGTGAGATACAGGGTGGCAGCTTCTCCTACGAGCAGTACTTC.

J is TRBJ2-7 and V is TRBV5-4; 11 nucleotides match TRBD1. V shed 4 bases and J 5 bases; nucleotides not matched to a gene: 5. Germline loops: CDR1 SGHNT, CDR2 YYREEE (reference sequence). This CDR3 comprises 14 residues. The DNA of the CDR3 is TGTGCCAGCAGCGCCCCGGGACAGGGGGACGAGCAGTACTTC. Protein product: CASSAPGQGDEQYF.